This T cell receptor beta chain was retrieved from a study of regulatory T cells in long-lasting Graves disease. iRepertoire HTBI primers and Arm-PCR of CDR3 regions built TCR beta libraries. TCRdb fed the multiplex PCR reads into MiXCR, producing one record per CDR3 protein. The sample lists about 530,000 distinct CDR3 sequences; 15% to 20% were seen once. The time point: newly diagnosed GD, antithyroid drugs for less than 3 months. With RNA extracted from PBMCs as input, the TCR library was made. With 4 bases clipped from V and 3 bases from J, the junction kept 7 bases outside the gene matches. CDR1 and CDR2 (germline): SGDLS, YYNGEE. The CDR3 covers 15 residues. These sequences were also reported in another study, on T cells in Graves' hyperthyroidism and ophthalmopathy. That source notes: No ophthalmopathy progression within 18 months constituted stable Graves' hyperthyroidism. TCR CDR3 underwent first-round RT-PCR with the HTBI primer set. Also found in blood were most expanded thyroid clonotypes above 0.001.

The rearrangement uses TRBV9 and TRBJ2-1, with 7 bases identical to TRBD1. The sample was peripheral blood mononuclear cells (PBMCs), taken at new diagnosis, from a patient treated with antithyroid drugs. This TCR was recovered from a woman aged 40 to 65 with Graves disease. CDR3 DNA sequence: TGTGCCAGCAGCCCCCAGGGGGATTTCTACAATGAGCAGTTCTTC. Its translation is CASSPQGDFYNEQFF.